In its sample, the clone carrying this T cell receptor beta chain was seen once. The identical CDR3 is also encoded by other nucleotide sequences in the sample. Treatment in this sample: some 19 received Ad26.COV2.S at low or high dose, single or two shots; about 5 received placebo; per-sample allocation not given. Sampling took place 63 days after the first vaccine or placebo injection. Here immunoSEQ multiplex PCR was the method, and the copy in TCRdb shows in-frame clones only, minus some. The sample includes about 350,000 clones, about 88% of them seen just once. Per germline, CDR1 SGDLS and CDR2 YYNGEE. Trimming left V 0 bases short and J 5 bases short, with 8 bases between. CDR3 length equals 14 residues. This entry comes from a study of Ad26.COV2.S vaccination and SARS-CoV-2 variants.

The receptor was derived from a person aged 18 to 65 who received the Ad26.COV2.S COVID-19 vaccine or a placebo. V and J are TRBV9 and TRBJ2-2; perhaps TRBD2 as D (6 bases). Sequencing was performed on peripheral blood, taken in a trial of Ad26.COV2.S vaccine versus placebo. The CDR3 loop reads CASSVVGGTGELFF. Written as DNA, the CDR3 is TGTGCCAGCAGCGTAGTCGGGGGTACCGGGGAGCTGTTTTTT.